These T cell receptor beta chains were read from a single sample in a study of CD8 T cells in Susac syndrome. Each CDR3 protein gets one entry after TCRdb re-called the immunoSEQ multiplex PCR reads with MiXCR. This table holds about 82,000 distinct CDR3 sequences, 96% found once. Specimen: CD8+ T cells from PBMCs. Source of these receptors: a human donor with Susac syndrome. CDR3s include the opening cysteine and the closing phenylalanine or tryptophan.

V gene: TRBV14
J gene: TRBJ1-2
CDR3 protein: CASSPSPYGYTF

V gene: TRBV9
J gene: TRBJ1-2
CDR3 protein: CASSSDDSWDYGYTF

V gene: TRBV4-3
J gene: TRBJ2-7
CDR3 protein: CASSQDSRQGFHEQYF

V gene: TRBV9
J gene: TRBJ2-5
CDR3 protein: CASSFFDRAETQYF

V gene: TRBV27
J gene: TRBJ2-3
CDR3 protein: CASSLAGLSDTQYF

V gene: TRBV15
J gene: TRBJ2-4
CDR3 protein: CATSSPGTGNIQYF

V gene: TRBV7-3
J gene: TRBJ2-5
CDR3 protein: CASRGSYPGCGETQYF

V gene: TRBV29-1
J gene: TRBJ1-1
CDR3 protein: CSVEGGDRGNTEAFF

V gene: TRBV29-1
J gene: TRBJ1-1
CDR3 protein: CSVGGGRGTEAFF

V gene: TRBV30
J gene: TRBJ2-7
CDR3 protein: CAWSGSAHNPYEQYF

V gene: TRBV11-2
J gene: TRBJ2-2
CDR3 protein: CASSFTAGELFF

V gene: TRBV20-1
J gene: TRBJ1-2
CDR3 protein: CSASPDGGGYGYTF

V gene: TRBV30
J gene: TRBJ1-2
CDR3 protein: CAWSVGTGEGSYGYTF

V gene: TRBV20-1
J gene: TRBJ2-7
CDR3 protein: CSASEDRVEGNLAYEQYF

V gene: TRBV6-5
J gene: TRBJ1-5
CDR3 protein: CASSPGQGGKQPQHF

V gene: TRBV20-1
J gene: TRBJ2-3
CDR3 protein: CSATDKSTDTQYF

V gene: TRBV18
J gene: TRBJ2-7
CDR3 protein: CASSPPSKGEKYF

V gene: TRBV30
J gene: TRBJ1-6
CDR3 protein: CAWSLPVRNSPLHF

V gene: TRBV20-1
J gene: TRBJ1-1
CDR3 protein: CSAGRGQQNTEAFF

V gene: TRBV12-3/TRBV12-4
J gene: TRBJ1-1
CDR3 protein: CASSLRDSQNTEAFF

V gene: TRBV20-1
J gene: TRBJ1-1
CDR3 protein: CSAAPQDATEAFF

V gene: TRBV29-1
J gene: TRBJ2-5
CDR3 protein: CSGEGQETQYF

V gene: TRBV6-2/TRBV6-3
J gene: TRBJ2-7
CDR3 protein: CASSYLHEQYF

V gene: TRBV30
J gene: TRBJ1-5
CDR3 protein: CAWGPGNQPQHF

V gene: TRBV12-3/TRBV12-4
J gene: TRBJ1-1
CDR3 protein: CASSSSSGTGYKGITEAFF

V gene: TRBV6-2/TRBV6-3
J gene: TRBJ1-2
CDR3 protein: CASIIIIRGYYGYTF

V gene: TRBV20-1
J gene: TRBJ2-7
CDR3 protein: CSARDGRTGGAEQYF

V gene: TRBV12-3/TRBV12-4
J gene: TRBJ2-5
CDR3 protein: CASSFTPQGTQETQYF

V gene: TRBV29-1
J gene: TRBJ2-3
CDR3 protein: CSARDNPRTDTQYF

V gene: TRBV30
J gene: TRBJ1-2
CDR3 protein: CAWSVMGQGLYGYTF

V gene: TRBV6-2/TRBV6-3
J gene: TRBJ1-1
CDR3 protein: CASSLGSMNTEAFF

V gene: TRBV19
J gene: TRBJ1-1
CDR3 protein: CASSSDGYMNTEAFF

V gene: TRBV29-1
J gene: TRBJ1-1
CDR3 protein: CSTGQGAPGEAFF

V gene: TRBV5-1
J gene: TRBJ1-1
CDR3 protein: CASSLEKNTEAFF

V gene: TRBV29-1
J gene: TRBJ2-5
CDR3 protein: CSVSHGLPGETQYF

V gene: TRBV11-2
J gene: TRBJ2-5
CDR3 protein: CASSSRSMTAQETQYF

V gene: TRBV19
J gene: TRBJ1-2
CDR3 protein: CASSISRVMDSYGYTF

V gene: TRBV30
J gene: TRBJ2-1
CDR3 protein: CAWKQDLLFF

V gene: TRBV5-1
J gene: TRBJ2-7
CDR3 protein: CASSLDRAYEQYF

V gene: TRBV12-3/TRBV12-4
J gene: TRBJ1-1
CDR3 protein: CASSFGQGLNTEAFF

V gene: TRBV30
J gene: TRBJ1-5
CDR3 protein: CAWSGAGQRSNQPQHF

V gene: TRBV30
J gene: TRBJ2-2
CDR3 protein: CAWSLTGAGDVVTTYTGELFF

V gene: TRBV14
J gene: TRBJ1-4
CDR3 protein: CASSPLGAKLFF

V gene: TRBV20-1
J gene: TRBJ2-5
CDR3 protein: CSASRGQLLGETQYF

V gene: TRBV18
J gene: TRBJ1-1
CDR3 protein: CASSYLDITEAFF

V gene: TRBV29-1
J gene: TRBJ2-6
CDR3 protein: CSVEETAGANVLTF

V gene: TRBV19
J gene: TRBJ1-5
CDR3 protein: CASTLLSDPIQPQHF

V gene: TRBV7-2
J gene: TRBJ1-2
CDR3 protein: CASSLMGQGIHGYTF

V gene: TRBV27
J gene: TRBJ1-6
CDR3 protein: CASGTQGNNSPLHF

V gene: TRBV7-6
J gene: TRBJ1-6
CDR3 protein: CASSPSDTYSPLHF

V gene: TRBV10-3
J gene: TRBJ2-3
CDR3 protein: CAIGTSADTQYF

V gene: TRBV12-3/TRBV12-4
J gene: TRBJ2-6
CDR3 protein: CASSPTSAAGANVLTF

V gene: TRBV7-9
J gene: TRBJ1-2
CDR3 protein: CASSLDGGTNYGYTF